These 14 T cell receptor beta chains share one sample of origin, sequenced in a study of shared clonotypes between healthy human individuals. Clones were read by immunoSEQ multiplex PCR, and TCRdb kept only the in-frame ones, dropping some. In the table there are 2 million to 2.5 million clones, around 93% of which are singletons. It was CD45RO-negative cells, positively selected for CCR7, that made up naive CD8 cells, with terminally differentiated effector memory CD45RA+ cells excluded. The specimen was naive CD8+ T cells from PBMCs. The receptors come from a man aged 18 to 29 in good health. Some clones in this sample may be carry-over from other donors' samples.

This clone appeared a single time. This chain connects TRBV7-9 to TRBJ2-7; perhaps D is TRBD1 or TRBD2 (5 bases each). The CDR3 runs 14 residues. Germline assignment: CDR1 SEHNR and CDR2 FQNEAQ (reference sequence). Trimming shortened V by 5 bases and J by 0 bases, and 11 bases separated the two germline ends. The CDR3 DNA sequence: TGTGCCAGCAGCCATGCGAGGGGCTCCTACGAGCAGTACTTC. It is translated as CASSHARGSYEQYF.

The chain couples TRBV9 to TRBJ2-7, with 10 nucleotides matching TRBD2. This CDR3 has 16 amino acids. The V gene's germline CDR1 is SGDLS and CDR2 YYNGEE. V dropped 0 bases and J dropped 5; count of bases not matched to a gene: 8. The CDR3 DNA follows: TGTGCCAGCAGCGTAGCCTGGACTAGCGGAGCGGACGAGCAGTACTTC. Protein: CASSVAWTSGADEQYF.

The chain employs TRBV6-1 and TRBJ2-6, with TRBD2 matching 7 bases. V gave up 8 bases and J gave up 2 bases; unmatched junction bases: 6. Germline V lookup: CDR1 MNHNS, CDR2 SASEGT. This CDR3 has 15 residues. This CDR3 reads CASPTGGPGANVLTF. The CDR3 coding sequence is TGTGCCAGCCCGACGGGGGGTCCTGGGGCCAACGTCCTGACTTTC.

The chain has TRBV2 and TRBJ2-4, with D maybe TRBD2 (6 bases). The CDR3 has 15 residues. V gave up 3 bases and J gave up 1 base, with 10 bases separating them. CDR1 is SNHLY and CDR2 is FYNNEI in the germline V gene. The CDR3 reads CASSDYGSAKNIQYF. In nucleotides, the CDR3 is TGTGCCAGCAGTGATTACGGGAGCGCCAAAAACATTCAGTACTTC.

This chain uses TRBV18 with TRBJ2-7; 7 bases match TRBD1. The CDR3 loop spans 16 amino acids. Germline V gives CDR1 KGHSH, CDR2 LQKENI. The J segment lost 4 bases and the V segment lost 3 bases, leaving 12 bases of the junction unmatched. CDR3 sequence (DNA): TGTGCCAGCTCACCTGTGGACAGGAGCAACCTGTACGAGCAGTACTTC. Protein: CASSPVDRSNLYEQYF.

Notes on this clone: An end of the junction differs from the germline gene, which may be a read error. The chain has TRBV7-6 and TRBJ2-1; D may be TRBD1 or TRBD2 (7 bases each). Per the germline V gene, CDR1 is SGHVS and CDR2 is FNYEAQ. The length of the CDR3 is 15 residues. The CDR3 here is CASSPGGAFGNGQFF. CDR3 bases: TGTGCCAGCAGCCCAGGGGGGGCGTTCGGCAATGGGCAGTTCTTC.

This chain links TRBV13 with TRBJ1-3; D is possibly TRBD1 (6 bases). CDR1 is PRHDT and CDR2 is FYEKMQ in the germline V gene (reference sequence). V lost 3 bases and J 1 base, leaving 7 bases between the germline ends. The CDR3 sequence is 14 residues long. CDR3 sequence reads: CASSFTGSGNTIYF. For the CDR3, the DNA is TGTGCCAGCAGCTTTACAGGGTCTGGAAACACCATATATTTT.

The CDR3 DNA is TGTGCCAGCAGCTTGAGGGCTAAAGACACCATATATTTT. Amino acid sequence: CASSLRAKDTIYF. This chain links TRBV11-2 with TRBJ1-3; no reliable D call. The V gene's germline CDR1 is SGHAT and CDR2 FQNNGV. V lost 3 bases, J lost 8 bases, and 11 bases lay in between. The CDR3 is 13 residues long.

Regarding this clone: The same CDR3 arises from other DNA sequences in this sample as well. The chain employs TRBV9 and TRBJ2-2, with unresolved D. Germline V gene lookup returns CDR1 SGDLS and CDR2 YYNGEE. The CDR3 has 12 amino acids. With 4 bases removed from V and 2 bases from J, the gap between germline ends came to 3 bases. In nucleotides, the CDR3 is TGTGCCAGCAGCCAAAACACCGGGGAGCTGTTTTTT. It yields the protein CASSQNTGELFF.

Here the CDR3 DNA reads TGTGCCAGCAGTTTCAATGATGACAGCTCTGGAAACACCATATATTTT. Its translation is CASSFNDDSSGNTIYF. This sequence joins TRBV7-9 and TRBJ1-3, with D possibly TRBD1 on 5 matching bases. V was cut by 6 bases and J by 0 bases, with 15 bases left in between. The CDR3 length is 16 residues. In germline, CDR1 is SEHNR, CDR2 FQNEAQ (reference sequence).

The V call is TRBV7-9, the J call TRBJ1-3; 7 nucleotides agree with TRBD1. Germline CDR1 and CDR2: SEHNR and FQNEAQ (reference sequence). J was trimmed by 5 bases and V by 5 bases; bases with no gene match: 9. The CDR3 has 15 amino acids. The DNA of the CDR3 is TGTGCCAGCAGCCAAGCCGACAGGGATCGAAACACCATATATTTT. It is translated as CASSQADRDRNTIYF.

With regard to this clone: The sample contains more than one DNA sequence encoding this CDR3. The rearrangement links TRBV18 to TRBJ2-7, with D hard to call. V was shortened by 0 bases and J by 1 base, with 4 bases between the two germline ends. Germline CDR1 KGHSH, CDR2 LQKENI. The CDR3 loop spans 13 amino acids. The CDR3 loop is CASSPPLSYEQYF. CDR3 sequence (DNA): TGTGCCAGCTCACCACCTTTGTCCTACGAGCAGTACTTC.

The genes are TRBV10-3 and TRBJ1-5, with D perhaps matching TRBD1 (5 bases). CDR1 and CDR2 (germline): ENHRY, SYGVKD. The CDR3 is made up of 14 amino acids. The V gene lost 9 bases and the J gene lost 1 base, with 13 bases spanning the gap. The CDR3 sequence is CAIARGGSNQPQHF. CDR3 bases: TGTGCCATTGCTCGGGGGGGAAGCAATCAGCCCCAGCATTTT.

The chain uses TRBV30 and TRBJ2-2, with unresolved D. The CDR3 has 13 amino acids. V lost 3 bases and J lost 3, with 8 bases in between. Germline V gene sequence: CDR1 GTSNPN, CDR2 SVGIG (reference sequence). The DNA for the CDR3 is TGTGCCTGGAGGGCTACCTACACCGGGGAGCTGTTTTTT. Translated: CAWRATYTGELFF.